One and the same sample provided the 5 T cell receptor beta chains below, sequenced in a study of PD-L1 blockade in urothelial cancer (dated by TCRdb to the late 2010s). Libraries came from the immunoSEQ multiplex PCR assay. TCRdb holds this immuneACCESS table with in-frame rearrangements only. Some clones are missing; in checked studies, unresolved V genes explain under half, and the rest has no known cause. The sample data list some 40,000 clones, and 84% of these were observed just once. The top ten clones comprise 10% of the sample. The meaning of the sample's time point label: peripheral blood 6 weeks after treatment start. This sample comprised PBMCs, obtained around atezolizumab (anti-PD-L1) treatment. All receptors derive from a man between 40 and 49 years old with urothelial cancer.

The rearrangement links TRBV5-1 to TRBJ1-3; D remains ambiguous. CDR3 length equals 14 residues. Germline V gives CDR1 SGHRS, CDR2 YFSETQ. V dropped 4 bases and J dropped 2 bases, with 10 bases sitting between them. CDR3 sequence (DNA): TGCGCCAGCAGCGAGGGCCTCACTGGAAACACCATATATTTT. Translating gives CASSEGLTGNTIYF.

The chain combines TRBV30 with TRBJ1-1; 7 bases are shared with TRBD1. After removal of 2 bases from V and 6 bases from J, the junction contained 12 bases not matched to a gene. This CDR3 is 15 amino acids long. CDR1 and CDR2 from the germline V gene are GTSNPN and SVGIG (reference sequence). CDR3 sequence: CAWSSNSRQGAEAFF. The CDR3 DNA sequence: TGTGCCTGGAGTTCCAACTCCCGACAGGGCGCTGAAGCTTTCTTT.

V and J are TRBV5-1 and TRBJ2-5; TRBD1 agrees at 7 bases. Germline V gene data show CDR1 as SGHRS and CDR2 as YFSETQ. Trimming took 3 bases from V and 4 from J; bases not matched to a gene: 6. The CDR3 runs 14 residues. The CDR3 region is CASSSAGGRETQYF. CDR3 in DNA: TGCGCCAGCAGCTCGGCAGGGGGTAGAGAGACCCAGTACTTC.

The CDR3 nucleotides are TGCGCCAGCGTACAGGAACCTACGGGAGCCGGGGAGCTGTTTTTT. As protein: CASVQEPTGAGELFF. V is TRBV5-1 and J is TRBJ2-2, with D possibly matching TRBD2 (6 bases). From germline, CDR1 is SGHRS and CDR2 YFSETQ. The ends were cut back, 7 bases at V and 6 bases at J, with 19 bases in the middle. There are 15 residues in the CDR3.

The chain carries TRBV6-6 and TRBJ2-7, with 8 bases matching TRBD2. Losses at the gene ends were 10 bases for V and 4 bases for J; bases not matched to a gene: 9. Germline lookup yields CDR1 MNHNY and CDR2 SVGAGI (reference sequence). The CDR3 is 13 amino acids. CDR3 in DNA: TGTGCCACCCGCCGGGAGGGACGGTACGAGCAGTACTTC. This codes for CATRREGRYEQYF.